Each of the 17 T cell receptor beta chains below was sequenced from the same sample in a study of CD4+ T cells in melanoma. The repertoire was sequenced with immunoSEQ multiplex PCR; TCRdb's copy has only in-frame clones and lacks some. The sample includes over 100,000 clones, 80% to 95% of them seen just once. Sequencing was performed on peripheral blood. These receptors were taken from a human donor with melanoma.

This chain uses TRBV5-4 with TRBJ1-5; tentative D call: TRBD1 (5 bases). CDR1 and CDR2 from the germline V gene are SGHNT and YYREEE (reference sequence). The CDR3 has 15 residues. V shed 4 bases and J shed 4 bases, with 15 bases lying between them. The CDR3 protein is CASSQDWSGNQPQHF. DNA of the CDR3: TGTGCCAGCAGCCAAGATTGGTCAGGGAATCAGCCCCAGCATTTT.

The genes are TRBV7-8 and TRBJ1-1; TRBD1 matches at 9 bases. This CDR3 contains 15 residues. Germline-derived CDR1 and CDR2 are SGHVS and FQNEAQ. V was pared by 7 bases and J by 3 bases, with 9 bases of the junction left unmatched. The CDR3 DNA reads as TGTGCCAGCAACCCTTTGGGACAGGGTTACACTGAAGCTTTCTTT. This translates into CASNPLGQGYTEAFF. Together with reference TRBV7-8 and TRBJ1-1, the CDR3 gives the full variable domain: GAGVSQSPRYKVAKRGQDVALRCDPISGHVSLFWYQQALGQGPEFLTYFQNEAQLDKSGLPSDRFFAERPEGSVSTLKIQRTQQEDSAVYLCASNPLGQGYTEAFFGQGTRLTVV.

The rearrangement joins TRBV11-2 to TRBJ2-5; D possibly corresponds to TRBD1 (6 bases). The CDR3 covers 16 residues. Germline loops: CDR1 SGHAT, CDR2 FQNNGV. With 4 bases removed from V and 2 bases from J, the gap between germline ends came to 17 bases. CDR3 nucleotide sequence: TGTGCCAGCAGCTCCCTCCGAAGGGGGACACAAGAGACCCAGTACTTC. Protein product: CASSSLRRGTQETQYF.

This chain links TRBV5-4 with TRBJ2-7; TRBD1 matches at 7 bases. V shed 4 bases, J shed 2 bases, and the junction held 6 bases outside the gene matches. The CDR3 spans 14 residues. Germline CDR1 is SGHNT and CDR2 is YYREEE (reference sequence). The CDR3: CASSTRQGTYEQYF. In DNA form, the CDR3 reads TGTGCCAGCAGCACCCGACAGGGTACCTACGAGCAGTACTTC.

The CDR3 spells CATRRGGSYNEQFF. For the CDR3, the DNA is TGTGCGACTAGACGGGGAGGCTCCTACAATGAGCAGTTCTTC. The V call is TRBV10-3, the J call TRBJ2-1; D may be TRBD2 (6 bases). The CDR3 loop spans 14 amino acids. Looked up from germline, CDR1 is ENHRY and CDR2 is SYGVKD.

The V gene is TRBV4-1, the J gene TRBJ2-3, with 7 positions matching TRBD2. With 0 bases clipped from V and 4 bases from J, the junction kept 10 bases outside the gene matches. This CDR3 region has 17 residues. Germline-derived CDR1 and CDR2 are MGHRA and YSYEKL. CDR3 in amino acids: CASSQESMAGEADTQYF. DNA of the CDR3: TGCGCCAGCAGCCAAGAAAGTATGGCGGGGGAAGCAGATACGCAGTATTTT.

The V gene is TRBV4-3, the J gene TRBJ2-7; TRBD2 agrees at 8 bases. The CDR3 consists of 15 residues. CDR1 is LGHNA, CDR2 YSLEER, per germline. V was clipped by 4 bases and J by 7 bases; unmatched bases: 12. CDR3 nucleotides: TGCGCCAGCAGCCCCCCCGGAGCGGGAGTAAGGGAGCAGTACTTC. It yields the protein CASSPPGAGVREQYF.

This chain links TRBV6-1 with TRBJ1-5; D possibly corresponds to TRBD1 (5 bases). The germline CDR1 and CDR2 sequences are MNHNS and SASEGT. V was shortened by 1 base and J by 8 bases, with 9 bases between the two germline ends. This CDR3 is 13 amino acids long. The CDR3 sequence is CASSEVRGEPQHF. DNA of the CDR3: TGTGCCAGCAGTGAAGTCAGAGGGGAGCCCCAGCATTTT.

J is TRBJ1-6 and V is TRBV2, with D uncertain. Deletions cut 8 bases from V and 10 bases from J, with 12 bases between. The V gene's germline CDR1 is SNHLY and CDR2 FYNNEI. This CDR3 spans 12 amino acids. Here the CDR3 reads CASRIGESPLHF. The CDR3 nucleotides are TGTGCCAGCCGAATCGGGGAATCACCCCTCCACTTT.

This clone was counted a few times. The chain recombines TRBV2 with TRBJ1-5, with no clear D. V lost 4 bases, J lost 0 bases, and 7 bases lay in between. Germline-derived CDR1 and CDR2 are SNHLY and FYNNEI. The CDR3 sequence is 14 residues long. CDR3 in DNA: TGTGCCAGCAGTGCCCAGAATAGCAATCAGCCCCAGCATTTT. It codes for CASSAQNSNQPQHF.

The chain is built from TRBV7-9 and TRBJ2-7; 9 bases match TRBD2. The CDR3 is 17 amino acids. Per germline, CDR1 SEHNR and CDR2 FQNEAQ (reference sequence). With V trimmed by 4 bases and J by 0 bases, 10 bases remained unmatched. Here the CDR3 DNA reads TGTGCCAGCAGCTCAGGGGGGGGTAGCGGGAGCTCCTACGAGCAGTACTTC. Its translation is CASSSGGGSGSSYEQYF.

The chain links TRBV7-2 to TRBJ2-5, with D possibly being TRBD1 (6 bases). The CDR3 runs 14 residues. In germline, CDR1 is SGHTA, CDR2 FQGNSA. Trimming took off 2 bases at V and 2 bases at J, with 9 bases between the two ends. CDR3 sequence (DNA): TGTGCCAGCAGCTTAATGGGGGCTCAAGAGACCCAGTACTTC. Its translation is CASSLMGAQETQYF.

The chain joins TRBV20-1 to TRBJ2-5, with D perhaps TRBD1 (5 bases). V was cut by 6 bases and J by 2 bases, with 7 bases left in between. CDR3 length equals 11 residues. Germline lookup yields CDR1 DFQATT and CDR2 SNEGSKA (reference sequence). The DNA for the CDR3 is TGCAGTGCAAACAGGCAAGAGACCCAGTACTTC. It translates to CSANRQETQYF.

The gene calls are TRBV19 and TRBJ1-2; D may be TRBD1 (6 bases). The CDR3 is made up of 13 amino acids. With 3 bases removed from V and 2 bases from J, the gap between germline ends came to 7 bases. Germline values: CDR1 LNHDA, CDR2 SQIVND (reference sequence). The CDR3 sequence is CASSMQGNYGYTF. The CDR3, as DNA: TGTGCCAGTAGTATGCAGGGGAACTATGGCTACACCTTC.

The CDR3, as DNA: TGCGCCAGCAGCTACACGAGGGGAGCCGGGGAGCTGTTTTTT. Amino acids: CASSYTRGAGELFF. The gene calls are TRBV5-1 and TRBJ2-2; the D call may be TRBD1 or TRBD2 (5 bases each). V lost 3 bases and J lost 6, with 12 bases in between. Germline-derived CDR1 and CDR2 are SGHRS and YFSETQ. The CDR3 is 14 amino acids.

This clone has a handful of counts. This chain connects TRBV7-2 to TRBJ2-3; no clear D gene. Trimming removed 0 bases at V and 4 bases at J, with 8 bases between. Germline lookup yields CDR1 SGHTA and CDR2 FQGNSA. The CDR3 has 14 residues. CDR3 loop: CASSLALQADTQYF. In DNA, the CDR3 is TGTGCCAGCAGCTTAGCGCTCCAGGCAGATACGCAGTATTTT.

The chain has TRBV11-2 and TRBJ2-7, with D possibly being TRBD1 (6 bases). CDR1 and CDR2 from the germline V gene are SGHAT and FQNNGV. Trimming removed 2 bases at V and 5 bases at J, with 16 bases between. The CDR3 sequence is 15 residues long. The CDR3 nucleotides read TGTGCCAGCAGCTTAAGTGCAGGGGAGACGAACGAGCAGTACTTC. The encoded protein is CASSLSAGETNEQYF.